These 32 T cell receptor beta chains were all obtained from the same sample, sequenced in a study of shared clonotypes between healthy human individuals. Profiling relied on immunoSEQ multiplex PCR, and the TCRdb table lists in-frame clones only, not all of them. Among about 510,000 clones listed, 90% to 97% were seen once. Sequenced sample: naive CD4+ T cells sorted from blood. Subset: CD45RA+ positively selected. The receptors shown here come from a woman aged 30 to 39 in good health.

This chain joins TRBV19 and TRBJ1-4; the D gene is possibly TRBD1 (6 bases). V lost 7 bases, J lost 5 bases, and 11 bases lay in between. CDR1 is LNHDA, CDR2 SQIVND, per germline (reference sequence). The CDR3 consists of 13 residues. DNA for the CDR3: TGTGCCAGTAAGGACAGACCGAATGAAAAACTGTTTTTT. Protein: CASKDRPNEKLFF. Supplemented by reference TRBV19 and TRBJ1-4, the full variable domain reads DGGITQSPKYLFRKEGQNVTLSCEQNLNHDAMYWYRQDPGQGLRLIYYSQIVNDFQKGDIAEGYSVSREKKESFPLTVTSAQKNPTAFYLCASKDRPNEKLFFGSGTQLSVL.

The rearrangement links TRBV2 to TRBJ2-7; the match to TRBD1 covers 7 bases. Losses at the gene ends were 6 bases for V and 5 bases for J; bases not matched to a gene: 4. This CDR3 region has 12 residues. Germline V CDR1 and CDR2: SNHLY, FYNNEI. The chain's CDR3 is CASRYTGDEQYF. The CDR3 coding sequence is TGTGCCAGCAGATATACAGGGGACGAGCAGTACTTC.

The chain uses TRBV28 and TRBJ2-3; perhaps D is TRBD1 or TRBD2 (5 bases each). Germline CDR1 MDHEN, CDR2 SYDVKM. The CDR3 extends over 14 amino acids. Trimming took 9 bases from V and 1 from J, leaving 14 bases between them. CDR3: CASALVGGTDTQYF. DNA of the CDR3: TGTGCCAGTGCGTTGGTGGGGGGCACAGATACGCAGTATTTT.

The CDR3 DNA is TGTGCCAGCAGAGGGCCGGGTAAACTGGCGATCCGGAATGAGCAGTTCTTC. Encoded protein: CASRGPGKLAIRNEQFF. The chain is built from TRBV11-2 and TRBJ2-1; D gene ambiguous. Germline V gene sequence: CDR1 SGHAT, CDR2 FQNNGV. Deletions cut 6 bases from V and 7 bases from J, with 25 bases between. The CDR3 covers 17 residues.

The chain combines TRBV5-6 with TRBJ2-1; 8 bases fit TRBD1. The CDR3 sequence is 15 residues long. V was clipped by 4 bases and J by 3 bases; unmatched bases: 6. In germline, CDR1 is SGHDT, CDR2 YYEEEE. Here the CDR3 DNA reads TGTGCCAGCAGCCGAAGGACAGGGTTCTACAATGAGCAGTTCTTC. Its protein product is CASSRRTGFYNEQFF.

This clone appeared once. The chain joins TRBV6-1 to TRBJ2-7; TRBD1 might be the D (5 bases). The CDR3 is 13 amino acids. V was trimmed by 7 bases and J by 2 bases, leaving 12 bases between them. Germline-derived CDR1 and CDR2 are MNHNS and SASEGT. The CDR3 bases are TGTGCCAGCATATGGGGCTCGGCCTACGAGCAGTACTTC. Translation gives CASIWGSAYEQYF.

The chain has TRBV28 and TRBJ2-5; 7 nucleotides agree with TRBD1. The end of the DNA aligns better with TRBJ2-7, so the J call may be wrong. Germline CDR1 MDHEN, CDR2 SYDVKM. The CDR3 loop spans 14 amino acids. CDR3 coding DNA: TGTGCCAGCGGTCGGGACAGTGGCTCCTACGAGCAGTACTTC. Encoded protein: CASGRDSGSYEQYF.

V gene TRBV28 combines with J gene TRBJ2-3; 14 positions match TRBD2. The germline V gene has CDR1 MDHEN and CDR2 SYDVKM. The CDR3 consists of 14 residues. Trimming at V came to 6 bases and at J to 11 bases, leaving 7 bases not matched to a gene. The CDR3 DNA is TGTGCCAGCAGACTAGGGACTAGCGGGGGCCGGCAGTATTTT. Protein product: CASRLGTSGGRQYF.

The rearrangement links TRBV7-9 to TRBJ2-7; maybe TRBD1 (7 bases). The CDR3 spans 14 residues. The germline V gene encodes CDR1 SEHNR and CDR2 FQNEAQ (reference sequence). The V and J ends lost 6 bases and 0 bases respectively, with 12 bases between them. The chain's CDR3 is CASREGAASYEQYF. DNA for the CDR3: TGTGCCAGCAGGGAGGGGGCTGCCTCCTACGAGCAGTACTTC.

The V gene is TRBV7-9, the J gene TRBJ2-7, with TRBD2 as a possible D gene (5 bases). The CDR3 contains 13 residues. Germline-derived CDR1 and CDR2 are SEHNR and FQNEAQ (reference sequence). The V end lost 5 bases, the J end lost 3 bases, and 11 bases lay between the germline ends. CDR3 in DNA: TGTGCCAGCAGCCTCGGACTGTTCTACGAGCAGTACTTC. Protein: CASSLGLFYEQYF. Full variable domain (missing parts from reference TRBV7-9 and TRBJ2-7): DTGVSQNPRHKITKRGQNVTFRCDPISEHNRLYWYRQTLGQGPEFLTYFQNEAQLEKSRLLSDRFSAERPKGSFSTLEIQRTEQGDSAMYLCASSLGLFYEQYFGPGTRLTVT.

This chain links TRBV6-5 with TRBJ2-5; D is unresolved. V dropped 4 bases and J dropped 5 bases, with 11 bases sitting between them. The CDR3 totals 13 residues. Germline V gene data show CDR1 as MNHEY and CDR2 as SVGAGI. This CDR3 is CASSFGIQETQYF. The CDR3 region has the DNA TGTGCCAGCAGTTTTGGGATACAGGAGACCCAGTACTTC.

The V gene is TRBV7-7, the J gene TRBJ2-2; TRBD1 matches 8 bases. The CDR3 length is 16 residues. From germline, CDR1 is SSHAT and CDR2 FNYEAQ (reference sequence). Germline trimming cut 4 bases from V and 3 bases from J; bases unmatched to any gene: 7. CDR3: CASSSVQGADTGELFF. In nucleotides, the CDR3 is TGTGCCAGCAGCTCCGTTCAGGGGGCGGACACCGGGGAGCTGTTTTTT.

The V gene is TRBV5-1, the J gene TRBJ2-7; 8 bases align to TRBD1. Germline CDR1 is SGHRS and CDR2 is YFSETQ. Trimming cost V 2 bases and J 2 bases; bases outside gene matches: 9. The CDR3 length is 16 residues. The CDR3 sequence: CASSFDRGELPYEQYF. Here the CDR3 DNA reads TGCGCCAGCAGCTTTGACAGGGGAGAACTCCCCTACGAGCAGTACTTC.

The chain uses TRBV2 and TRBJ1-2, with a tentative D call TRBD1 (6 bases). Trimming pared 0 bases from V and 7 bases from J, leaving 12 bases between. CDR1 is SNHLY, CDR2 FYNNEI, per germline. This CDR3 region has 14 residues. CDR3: CASSEAPRGGGYTF. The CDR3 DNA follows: TGTGCCAGCAGTGAAGCGCCCAGGGGAGGTGGCTACACCTTC.

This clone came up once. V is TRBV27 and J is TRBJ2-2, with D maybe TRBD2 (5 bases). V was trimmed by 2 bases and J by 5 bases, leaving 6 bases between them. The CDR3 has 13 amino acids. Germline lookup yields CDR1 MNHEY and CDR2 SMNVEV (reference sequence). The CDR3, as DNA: TGTGCCAGCAGTTTACAGCGGACCGGGGAGCTGTTTTTT. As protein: CASSLQRTGELFF.

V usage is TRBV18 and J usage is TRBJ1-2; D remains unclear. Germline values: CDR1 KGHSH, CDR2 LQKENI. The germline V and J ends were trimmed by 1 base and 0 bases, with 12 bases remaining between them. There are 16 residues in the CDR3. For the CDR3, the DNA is TGTGCCAGCTCACCACTCGCCGACAATCCTAACTATGGCTACACCTTC. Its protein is CASSPLADNPNYGYTF.

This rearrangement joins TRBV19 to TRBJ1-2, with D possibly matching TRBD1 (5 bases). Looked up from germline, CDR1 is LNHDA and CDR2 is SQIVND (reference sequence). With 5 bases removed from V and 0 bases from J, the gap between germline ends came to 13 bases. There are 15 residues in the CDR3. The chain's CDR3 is CASSPFKTANYGYTF. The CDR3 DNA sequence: TGTGCCAGTAGTCCCTTCAAGACAGCTAACTATGGCTACACCTTC.

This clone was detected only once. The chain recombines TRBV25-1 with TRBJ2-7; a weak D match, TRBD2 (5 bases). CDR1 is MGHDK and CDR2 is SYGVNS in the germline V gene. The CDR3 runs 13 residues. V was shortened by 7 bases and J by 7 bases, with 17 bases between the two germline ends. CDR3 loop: CASTSPLRGEQYF. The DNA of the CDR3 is TGTGCCAGCACCTCCCCCCTCCGGGGTGAGCAGTACTTC.

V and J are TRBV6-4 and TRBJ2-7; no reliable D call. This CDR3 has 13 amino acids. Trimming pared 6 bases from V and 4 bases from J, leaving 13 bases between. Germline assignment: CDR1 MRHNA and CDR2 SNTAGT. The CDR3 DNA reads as TGTGCCAGCAGCCGCGAAATGGGTTACGAGCAGTACTTC. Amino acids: CASSREMGYEQYF.

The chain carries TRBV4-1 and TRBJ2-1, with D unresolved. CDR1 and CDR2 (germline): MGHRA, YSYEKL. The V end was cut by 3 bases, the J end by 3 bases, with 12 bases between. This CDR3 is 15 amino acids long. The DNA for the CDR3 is TGCGCCAGCAGCCATCCCACCGGAGACTACAATGAGCAGTTCTTC. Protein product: CASSHPTGDYNEQFF.

In DNA, the CDR3 is TGTGCCAGCAGTGCTGAAGTGAACACTGAAGCTTTCTTT. Translated, it gives CASSAEVNTEAFF. The rearrangement uses TRBV2 and TRBJ1-1; D gene unclear. Germline V gene data show CDR1 as SNHLY and CDR2 as FYNNEI. V dropped 4 bases and J dropped 0 bases, with 6 bases sitting between them. The CDR3 is made up of 13 amino acids.

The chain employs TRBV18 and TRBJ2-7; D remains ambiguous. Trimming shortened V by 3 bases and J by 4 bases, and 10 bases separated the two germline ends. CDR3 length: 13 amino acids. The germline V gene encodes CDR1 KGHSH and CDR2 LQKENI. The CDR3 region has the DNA TGTGCCAGCTCACCGATCCCGACGTACGAGCAGTACTTC. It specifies CASSPIPTYEQYF.

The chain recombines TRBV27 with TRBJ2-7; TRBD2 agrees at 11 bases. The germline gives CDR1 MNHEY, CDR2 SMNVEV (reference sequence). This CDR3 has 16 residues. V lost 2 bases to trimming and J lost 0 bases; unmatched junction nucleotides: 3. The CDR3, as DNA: TGTGCCAGCAGTTTAATAGCGGGAGGGAGCTCCTACGAGCAGTACTTC. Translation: CASSLIAGGSSYEQYF.

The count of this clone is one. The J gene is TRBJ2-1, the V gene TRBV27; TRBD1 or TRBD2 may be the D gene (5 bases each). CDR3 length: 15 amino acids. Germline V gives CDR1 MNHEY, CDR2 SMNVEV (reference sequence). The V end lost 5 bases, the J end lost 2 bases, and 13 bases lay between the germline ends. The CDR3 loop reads CASSPGTPAYNEQFF. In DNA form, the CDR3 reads TGTGCCAGCAGTCCCGGGACCCCAGCCTACAATGAGCAGTTCTTC.

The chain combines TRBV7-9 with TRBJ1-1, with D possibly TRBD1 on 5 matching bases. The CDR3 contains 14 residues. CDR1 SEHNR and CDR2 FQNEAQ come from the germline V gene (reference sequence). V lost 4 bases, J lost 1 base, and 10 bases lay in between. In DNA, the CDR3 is TGTGCCAGCAGCTCTTTCCAGGGGAACACTGAAGCTTTCTTT. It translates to CASSSFQGNTEAFF. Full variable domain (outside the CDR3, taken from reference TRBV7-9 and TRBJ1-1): DTGVSQNPRHKITKRGQNVTFRCDPISEHNRLYWYRQTLGQGPEFLTYFQNEAQLEKSRLLSDRFSAERPKGSFSTLEIQRTEQGDSAMYLCASSSFQGNTEAFFGQGTRLTVV.

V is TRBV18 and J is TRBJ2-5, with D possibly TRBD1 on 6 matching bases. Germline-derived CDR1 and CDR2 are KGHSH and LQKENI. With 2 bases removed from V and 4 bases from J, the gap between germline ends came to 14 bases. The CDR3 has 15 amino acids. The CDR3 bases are TGTGCCAGCTCACCAGGCAGGGGAGTTGGAGAGACCCAGTACTTC. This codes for CASSPGRGVGETQYF.

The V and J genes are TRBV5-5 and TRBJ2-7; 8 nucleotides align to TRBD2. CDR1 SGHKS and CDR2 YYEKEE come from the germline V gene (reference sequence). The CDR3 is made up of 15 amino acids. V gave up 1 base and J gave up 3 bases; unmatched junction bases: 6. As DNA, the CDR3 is TGTGCCAGCAGCTTGAGCCGGGAGGGCTTCTACGAGCAGTACTTC. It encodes CASSLSREGFYEQYF.

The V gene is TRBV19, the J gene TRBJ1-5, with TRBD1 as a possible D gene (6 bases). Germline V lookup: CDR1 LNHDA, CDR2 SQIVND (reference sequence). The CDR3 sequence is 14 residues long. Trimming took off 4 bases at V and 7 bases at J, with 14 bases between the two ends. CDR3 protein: CASSRTANHQPQHF. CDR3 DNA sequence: TGTGCCAGTAGTAGGACAGCGAATCACCAGCCCCAGCATTTT.

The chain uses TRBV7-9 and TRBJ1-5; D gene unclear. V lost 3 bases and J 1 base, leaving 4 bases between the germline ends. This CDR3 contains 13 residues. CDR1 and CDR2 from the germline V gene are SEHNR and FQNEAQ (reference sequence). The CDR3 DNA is TGTGCCAGCAGCTTCGACAGCAATCAGCCCCAGCATTTT. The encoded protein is CASSFDSNQPQHF.

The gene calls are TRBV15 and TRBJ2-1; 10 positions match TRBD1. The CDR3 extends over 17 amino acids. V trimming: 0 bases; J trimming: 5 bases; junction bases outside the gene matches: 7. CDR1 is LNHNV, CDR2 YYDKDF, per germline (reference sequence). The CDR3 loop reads CATSRDEGQGVDNEQFF. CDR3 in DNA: TGTGCCACCAGCAGAGACGAAGGACAGGGGGTAGACAATGAGCAGTTCTTC.

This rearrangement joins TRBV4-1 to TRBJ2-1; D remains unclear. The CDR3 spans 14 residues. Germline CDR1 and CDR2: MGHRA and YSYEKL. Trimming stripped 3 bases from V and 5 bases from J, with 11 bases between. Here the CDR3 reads CASSHSPSDNEQFF. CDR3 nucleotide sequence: TGCGCCAGCAGCCACTCTCCCAGCGACAATGAGCAGTTCTTC.

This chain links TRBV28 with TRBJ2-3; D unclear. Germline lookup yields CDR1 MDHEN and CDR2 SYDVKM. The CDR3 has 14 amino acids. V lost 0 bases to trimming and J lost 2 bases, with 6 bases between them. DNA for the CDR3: TGTGCCAGCAGTTTATGGAGGTTCACAGATACGCAGTATTTT. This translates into CASSLWRFTDTQYF. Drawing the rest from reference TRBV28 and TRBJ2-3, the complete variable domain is DVKVTQSSRYLVKRTGEKVFLECVQDMDHENMFWYRQDPGLGLRLIYFSYDVKMKEKGDIPEGYSVSREKKERFSLILESASTNQTSMYLCASSLWRFTDTQYFGPGTRLTVL.